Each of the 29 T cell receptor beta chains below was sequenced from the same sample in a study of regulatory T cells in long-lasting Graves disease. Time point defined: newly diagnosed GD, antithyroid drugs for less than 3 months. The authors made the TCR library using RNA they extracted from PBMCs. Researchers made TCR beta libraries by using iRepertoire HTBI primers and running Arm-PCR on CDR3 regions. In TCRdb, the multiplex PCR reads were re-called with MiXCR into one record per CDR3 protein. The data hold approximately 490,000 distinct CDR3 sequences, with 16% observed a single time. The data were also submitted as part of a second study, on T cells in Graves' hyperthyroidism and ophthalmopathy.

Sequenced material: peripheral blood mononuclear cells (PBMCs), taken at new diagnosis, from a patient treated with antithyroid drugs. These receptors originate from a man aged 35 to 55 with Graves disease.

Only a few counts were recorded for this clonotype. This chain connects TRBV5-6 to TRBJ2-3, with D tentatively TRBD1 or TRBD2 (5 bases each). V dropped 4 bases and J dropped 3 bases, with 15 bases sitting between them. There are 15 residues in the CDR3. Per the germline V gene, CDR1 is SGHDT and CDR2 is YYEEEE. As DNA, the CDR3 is TGTGCCAGCAGCCCCTCGGGGCTTTTTACAGATACGCAGTATTTT. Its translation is CASSPSGLFTDTQYF.

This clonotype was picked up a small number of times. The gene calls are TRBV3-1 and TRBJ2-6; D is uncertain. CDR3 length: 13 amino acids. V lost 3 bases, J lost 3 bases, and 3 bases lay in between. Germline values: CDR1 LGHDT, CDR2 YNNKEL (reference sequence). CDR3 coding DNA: TGTGCCAGCAGCCATTTTGGGGCCAACGTCCTGACTTTC. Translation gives CASSHFGANVLTF.

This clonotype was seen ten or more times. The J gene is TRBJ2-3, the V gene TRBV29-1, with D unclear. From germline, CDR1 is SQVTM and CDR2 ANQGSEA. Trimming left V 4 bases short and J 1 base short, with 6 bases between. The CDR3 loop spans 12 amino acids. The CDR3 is CSVVGRTDTQYF. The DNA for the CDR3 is TGCAGCGTTGTGGGTCGCACAGATACGCAGTATTTT.

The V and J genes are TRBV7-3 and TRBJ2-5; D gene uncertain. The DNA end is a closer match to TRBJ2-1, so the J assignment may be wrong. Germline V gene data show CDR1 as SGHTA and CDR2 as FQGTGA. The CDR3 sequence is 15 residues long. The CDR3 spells CASSLIPAKENEQFF. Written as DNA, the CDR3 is TGTGCCAGCAGCTTAATTCCGGCCAAGGAAAATGAGCAGTTCTTC.

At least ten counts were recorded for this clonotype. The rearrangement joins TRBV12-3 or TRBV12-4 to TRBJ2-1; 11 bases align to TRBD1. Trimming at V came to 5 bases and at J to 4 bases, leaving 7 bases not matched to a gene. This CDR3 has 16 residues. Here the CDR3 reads CASSPYGQGAYNEQFF. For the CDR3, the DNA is TGTGCCAGCAGTCCCTACGGACAGGGGGCTTACAATGAGCAGTTCTTC.

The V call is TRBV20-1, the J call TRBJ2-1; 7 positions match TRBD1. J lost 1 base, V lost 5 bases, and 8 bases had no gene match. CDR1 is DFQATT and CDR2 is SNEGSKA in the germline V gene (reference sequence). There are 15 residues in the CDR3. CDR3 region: CSARQGLESYNEQFF. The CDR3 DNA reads TGCAGTGCTCGACAGGGTCTTGAGTCCTACAATGAGCAGTTCTTC.

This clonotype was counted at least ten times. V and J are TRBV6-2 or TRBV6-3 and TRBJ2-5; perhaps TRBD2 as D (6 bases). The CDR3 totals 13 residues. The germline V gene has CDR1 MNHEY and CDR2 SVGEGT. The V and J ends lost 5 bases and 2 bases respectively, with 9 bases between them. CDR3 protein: CASSLGTQETQYF. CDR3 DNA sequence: TGTGCCAGCAGTCTCGGGACTCAAGAGACCCAGTACTTC.

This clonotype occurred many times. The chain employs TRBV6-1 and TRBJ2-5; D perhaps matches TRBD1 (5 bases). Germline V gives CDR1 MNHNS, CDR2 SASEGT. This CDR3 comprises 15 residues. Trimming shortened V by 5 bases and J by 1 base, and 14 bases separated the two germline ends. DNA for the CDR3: TGTGCCAGCAGTCCCCAGACAGTGAGCCAAGAGACCCAGTACTTC. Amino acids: CASSPQTVSQETQYF.

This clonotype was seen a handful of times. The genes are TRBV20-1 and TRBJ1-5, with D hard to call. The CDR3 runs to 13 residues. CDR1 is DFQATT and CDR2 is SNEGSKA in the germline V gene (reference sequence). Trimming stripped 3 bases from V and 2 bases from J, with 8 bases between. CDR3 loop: CSASRSGNQPQHF. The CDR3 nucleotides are TGCAGTGCTAGTCGGAGCGGCAATCAGCCCCAGCATTTT.

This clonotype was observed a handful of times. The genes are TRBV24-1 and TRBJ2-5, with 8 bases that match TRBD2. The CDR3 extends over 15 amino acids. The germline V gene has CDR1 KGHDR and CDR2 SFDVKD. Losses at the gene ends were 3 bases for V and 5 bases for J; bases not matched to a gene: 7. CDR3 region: CATSDPRAGVETQYF. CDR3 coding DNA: TGTGCCACCAGTGATCCGCGAGCGGGAGTGGAGACCCAGTACTTC.

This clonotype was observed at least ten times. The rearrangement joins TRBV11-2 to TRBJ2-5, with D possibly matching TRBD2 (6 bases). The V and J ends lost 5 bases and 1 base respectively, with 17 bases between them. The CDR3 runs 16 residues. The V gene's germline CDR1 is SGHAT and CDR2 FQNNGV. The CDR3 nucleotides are TGTGCCAGCAGCCAACGTGGGGGACTCAGCCAAGAGACCCAGTACTTC. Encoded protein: CASSQRGGLSQETQYF.

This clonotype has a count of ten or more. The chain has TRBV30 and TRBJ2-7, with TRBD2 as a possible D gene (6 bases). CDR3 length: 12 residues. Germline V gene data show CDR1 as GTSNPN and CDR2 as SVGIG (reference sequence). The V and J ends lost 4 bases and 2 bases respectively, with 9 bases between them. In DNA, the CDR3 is TGTGCCTGGAAGGGAGGCACCTACGAGCAGTACTTC. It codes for CAWKGGTYEQYF.

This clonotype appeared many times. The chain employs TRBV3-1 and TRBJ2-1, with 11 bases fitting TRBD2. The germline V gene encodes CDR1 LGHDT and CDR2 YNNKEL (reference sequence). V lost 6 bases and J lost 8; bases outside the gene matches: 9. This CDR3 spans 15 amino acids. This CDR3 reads CASSTILAGAYEQFF. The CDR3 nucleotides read TGTGCCAGCAGTACCATACTAGCGGGAGCGTATGAGCAGTTCTTC.

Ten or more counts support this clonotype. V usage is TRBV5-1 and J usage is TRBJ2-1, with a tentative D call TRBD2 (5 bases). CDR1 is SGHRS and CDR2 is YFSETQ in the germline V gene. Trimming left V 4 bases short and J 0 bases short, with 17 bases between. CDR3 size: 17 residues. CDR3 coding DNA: TGCGCCAGCAGCCTCCGCACACGAGCGGCCTCCTACAATGAGCAGTTCTTC. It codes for CASSLRTRAASYNEQFF.

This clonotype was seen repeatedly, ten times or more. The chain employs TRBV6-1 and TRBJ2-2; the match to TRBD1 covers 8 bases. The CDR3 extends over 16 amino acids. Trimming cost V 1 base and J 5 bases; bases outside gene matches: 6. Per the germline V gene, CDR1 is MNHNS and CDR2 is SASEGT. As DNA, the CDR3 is TGTGCCAGCAGTGAAGATATGACAGGGGTAACCGGGGAGCTGTTTTTT. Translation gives CASSEDMTGVTGELFF.

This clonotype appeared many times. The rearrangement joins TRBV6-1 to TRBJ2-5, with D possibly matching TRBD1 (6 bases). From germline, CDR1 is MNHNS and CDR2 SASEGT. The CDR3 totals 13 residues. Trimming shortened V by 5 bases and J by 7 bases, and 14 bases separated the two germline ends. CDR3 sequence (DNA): TGTGCCAGCAGTACTACAGGGCTCGGGACCCAGTACTTC. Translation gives CASSTTGLGTQYF.

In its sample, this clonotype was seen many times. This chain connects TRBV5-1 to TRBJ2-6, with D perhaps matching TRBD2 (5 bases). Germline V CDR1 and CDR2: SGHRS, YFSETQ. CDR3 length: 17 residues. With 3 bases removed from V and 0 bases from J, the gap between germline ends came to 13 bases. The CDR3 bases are TGCGCCAGCAGCTCGGTGGCAGCGGCCTCTGGGGCCAACGTCCTGACTTTC. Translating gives CASSSVAAASGANVLTF.

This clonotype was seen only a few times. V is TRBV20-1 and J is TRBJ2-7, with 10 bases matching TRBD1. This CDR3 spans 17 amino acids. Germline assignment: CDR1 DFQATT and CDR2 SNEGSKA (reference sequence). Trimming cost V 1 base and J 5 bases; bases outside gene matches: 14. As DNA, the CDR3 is TGCAGTGCTAGAGCATTAGACAGGGGGCTAGCGAGTGACGAGCAGTACTTC. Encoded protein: CSARALDRGLASDEQYF.

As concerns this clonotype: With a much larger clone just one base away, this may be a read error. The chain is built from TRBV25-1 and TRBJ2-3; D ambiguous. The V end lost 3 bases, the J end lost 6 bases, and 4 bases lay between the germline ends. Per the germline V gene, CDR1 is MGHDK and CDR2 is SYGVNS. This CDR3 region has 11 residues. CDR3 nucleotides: TGTGCCAGCAGTGACGGGGATACGCAGTATTTT. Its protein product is CASSDGDTQYF.

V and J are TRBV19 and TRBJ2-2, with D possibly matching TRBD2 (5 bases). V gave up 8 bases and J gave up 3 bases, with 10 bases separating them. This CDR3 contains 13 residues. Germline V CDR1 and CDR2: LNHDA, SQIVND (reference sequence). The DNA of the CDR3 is TGTGCCAGTGACCGGGGATACACCGGGGAGCTGTTTTTT. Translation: CASDRGYTGELFF.

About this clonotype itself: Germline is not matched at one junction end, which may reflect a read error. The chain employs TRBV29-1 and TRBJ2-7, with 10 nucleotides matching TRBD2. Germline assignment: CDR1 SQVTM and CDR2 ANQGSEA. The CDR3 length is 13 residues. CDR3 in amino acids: CSVEAGGPYEQYF. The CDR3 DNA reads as TGCAGCGTGGAAGCGGGAGGGCCCTACGAGCAGTACTTC.

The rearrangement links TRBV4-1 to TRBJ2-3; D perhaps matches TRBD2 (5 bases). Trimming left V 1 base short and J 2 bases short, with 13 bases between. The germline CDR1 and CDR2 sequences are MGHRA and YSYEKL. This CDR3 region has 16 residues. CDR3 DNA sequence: TGCGCCAGCAGCCAAGGAGTTAAGCGGTACACAGATACGCAGTATTTT. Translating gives CASSQGVKRYTDTQYF.

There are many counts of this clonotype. In DNA, the CDR3 is TGTGCCAGCAGCCGTCCTTCCGGGACAGCCACAGATACGCAGTATTTT. Amino acid sequence: CASSRPSGTATDTQYF. The genes are TRBV2 and TRBJ2-3; 7 bases line up with TRBD1. The germline V gene has CDR1 SNHLY and CDR2 FYNNEI. The CDR3 is 16 residues long. The ends lost 6 bases at V and 2 bases at J; junction bases unmatched: 11.

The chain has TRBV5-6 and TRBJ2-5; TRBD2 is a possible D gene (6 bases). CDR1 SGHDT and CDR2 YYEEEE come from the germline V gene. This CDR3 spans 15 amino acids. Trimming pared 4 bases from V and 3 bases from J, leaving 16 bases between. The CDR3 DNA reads TGTGCCAGCAGCAAGATCGGGACTGCCGAAGAGACCCAGTACTTC. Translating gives CASSKIGTAEETQYF. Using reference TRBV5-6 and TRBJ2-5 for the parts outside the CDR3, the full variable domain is DAGVTQSPTHLIKTRGQQVTLRCSPKSGHDTVSWYQQALGQGPQFIFQYYEEEERQRGNFPDRFSGHQFPNYSSELNVNALLLGDSALYLCASSKIGTAEETQYFGPGTRLLVL.

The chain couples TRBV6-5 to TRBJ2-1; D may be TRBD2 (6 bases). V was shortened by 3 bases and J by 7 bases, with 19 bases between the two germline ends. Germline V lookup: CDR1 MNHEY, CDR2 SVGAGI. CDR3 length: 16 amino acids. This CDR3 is CASSYRAGGARNEQFF. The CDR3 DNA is TGTGCCAGCAGTTATAGGGCCGGAGGGGCTCGGAATGAGCAGTTCTTC.

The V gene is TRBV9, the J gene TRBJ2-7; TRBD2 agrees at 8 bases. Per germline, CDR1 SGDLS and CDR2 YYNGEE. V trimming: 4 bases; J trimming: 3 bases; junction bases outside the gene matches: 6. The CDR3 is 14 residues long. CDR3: CASSPREGYYEQYF. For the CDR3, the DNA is TGTGCCAGCAGCCCCCGGGAGGGGTACTACGAGCAGTACTTC.

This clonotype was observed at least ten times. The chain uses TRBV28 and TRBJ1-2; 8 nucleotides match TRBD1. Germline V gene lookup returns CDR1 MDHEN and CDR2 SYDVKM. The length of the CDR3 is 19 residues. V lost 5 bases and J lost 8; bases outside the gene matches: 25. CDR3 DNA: TGTGCCAGCAGTCTCCCTCCGTGGTTCCGTGCGGACAGGGCTAGCGGCTACACCTTC. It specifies CASSLPPWFRADRASGYTF.

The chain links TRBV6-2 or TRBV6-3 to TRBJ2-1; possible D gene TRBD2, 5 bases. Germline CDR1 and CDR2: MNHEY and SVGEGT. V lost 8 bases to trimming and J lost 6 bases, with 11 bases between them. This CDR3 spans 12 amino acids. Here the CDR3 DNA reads TGTGCCAGCGCTGGGCTAGCCAATGAGCAGTTCTTC. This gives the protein CASAGLANEQFF.

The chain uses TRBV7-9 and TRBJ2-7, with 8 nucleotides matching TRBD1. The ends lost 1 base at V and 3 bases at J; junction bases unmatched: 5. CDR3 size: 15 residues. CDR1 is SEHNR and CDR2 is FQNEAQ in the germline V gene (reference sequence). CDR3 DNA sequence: TGTGCCAGCAGCTTAGAGGGACAGGCGTACTACGAGCAGTACTTC. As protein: CASSLEGQAYYEQYF.